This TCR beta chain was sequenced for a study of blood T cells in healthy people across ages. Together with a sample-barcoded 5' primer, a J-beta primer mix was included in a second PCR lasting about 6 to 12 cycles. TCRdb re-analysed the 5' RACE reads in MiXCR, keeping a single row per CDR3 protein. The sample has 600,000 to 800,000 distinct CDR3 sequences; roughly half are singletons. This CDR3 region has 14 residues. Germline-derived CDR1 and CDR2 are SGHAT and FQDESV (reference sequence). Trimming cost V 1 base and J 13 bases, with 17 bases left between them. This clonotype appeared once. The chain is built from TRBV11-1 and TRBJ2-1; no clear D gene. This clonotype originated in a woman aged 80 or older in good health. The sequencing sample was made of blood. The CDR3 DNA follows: TGTGCCAGCAGCTTAGTACGCGGTGATGAGACCCAGTTCTTC. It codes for CASSLVRGDETQFF. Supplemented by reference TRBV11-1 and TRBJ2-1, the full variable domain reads EAEVAQSPRYKITEKSQAVAFWCDPISGHATLYWYRQILGQGPELLVQFQDESVVDDSQLPKDRFSAERLKGVDSTLKIQPAELGDSAMYLCASSLVRGDETQFFGPGTRLTVL.